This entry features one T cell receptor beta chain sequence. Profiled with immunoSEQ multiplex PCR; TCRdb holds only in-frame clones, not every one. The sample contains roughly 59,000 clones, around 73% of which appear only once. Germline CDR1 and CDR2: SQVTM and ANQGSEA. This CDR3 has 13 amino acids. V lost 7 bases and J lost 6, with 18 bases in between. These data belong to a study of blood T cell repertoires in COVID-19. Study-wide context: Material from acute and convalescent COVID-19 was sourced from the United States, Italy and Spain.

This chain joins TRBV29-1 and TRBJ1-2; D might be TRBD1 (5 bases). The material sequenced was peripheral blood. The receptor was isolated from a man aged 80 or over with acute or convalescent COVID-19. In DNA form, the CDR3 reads TGCAGCGCCCGGACAAGCGAGGTGCATGGCTACACCTTC. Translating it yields CSARTSEVHGYTF.